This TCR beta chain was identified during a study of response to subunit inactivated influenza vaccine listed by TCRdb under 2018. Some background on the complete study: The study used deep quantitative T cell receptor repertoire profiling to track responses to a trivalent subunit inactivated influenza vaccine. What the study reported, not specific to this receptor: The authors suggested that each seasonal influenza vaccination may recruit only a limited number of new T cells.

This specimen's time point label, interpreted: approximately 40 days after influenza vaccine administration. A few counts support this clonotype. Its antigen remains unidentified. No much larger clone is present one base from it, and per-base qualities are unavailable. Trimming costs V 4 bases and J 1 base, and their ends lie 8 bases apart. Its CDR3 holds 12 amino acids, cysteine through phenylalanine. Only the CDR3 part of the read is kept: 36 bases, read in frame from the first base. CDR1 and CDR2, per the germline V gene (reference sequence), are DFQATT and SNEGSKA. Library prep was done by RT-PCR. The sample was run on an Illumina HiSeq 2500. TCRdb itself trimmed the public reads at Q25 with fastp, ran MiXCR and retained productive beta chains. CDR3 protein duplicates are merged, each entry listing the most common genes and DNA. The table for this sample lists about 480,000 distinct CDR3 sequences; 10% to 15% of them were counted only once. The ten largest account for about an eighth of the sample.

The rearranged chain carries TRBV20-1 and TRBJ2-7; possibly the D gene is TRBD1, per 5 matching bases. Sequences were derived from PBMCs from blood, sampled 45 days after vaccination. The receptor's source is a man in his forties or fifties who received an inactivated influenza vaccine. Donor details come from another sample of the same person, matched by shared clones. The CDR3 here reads CSANRQSYEQYF. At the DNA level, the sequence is TGCAGTGCTAACCGACAGTCCTACGAGCAGTACTTC.